What follows describes a single TCR beta chain. This CDR3 is also generated by other DNA sequences in the sample. This record comes from a study of shared clonotypes between healthy human individuals. Assay used: immunoSEQ multiplex PCR; TCRdb lists only in-frame clones, some missing. The repertoire consists of approximately 2.5 million clones, with 93% occurring once and the leading ten covering approximately 0.37%. In germline, CDR1 is SGHRS, CDR2 YFSETQ. The CDR3 sequence is 15 residues long. V was clipped by 4 bases and J by 1 base, with 14 bases between them. This sequence joins TRBV5-1 and TRBJ1-2, with a possible D match to TRBD1 (5 bases). The TCR was taken from a man between 18 and 29 years old in good health. Some clones in this sample may be carry-over from other donors' samples. Sequenced input: naive CD4+ T cells from PBMCs. Sample subset: CD45RA+ positively selected. CDR3 sequence (DNA): TGCGCCAGCAGCCCACCTGGGAGGGGTAACTATGGCTACACCTTC. Its translation is CASSPPGRGNYGYTF.